The present T cell receptor (beta chain) was sequenced within a study of OX40 agonist ivuxolimab in advanced cancers. Here immunoSEQ multiplex PCR was the method, and the copy in TCRdb shows in-frame clones only, minus some. There are fewer than 120,000 clones in the sample; over 85% occur only once, and less than 0.35% lies in the top ten. The receptor's source is an adult with an advanced solid tumor such as melanoma, head and neck, liver or kidney cancer. This sample comprised CD4+ or CD8+ T cells sorted from blood, obtained in a trial of the OX40 agonist ivuxolimab.

The CDR3 DNA reads TGTGCCAGCAGCTTAATCAGGTCGACAGGGGCTAGTGGCTACACCTTC. Its translation is CASSLIRSTGASGYTF. This chain links TRBV5-4 with TRBJ1-2; 8 nucleotides line up with TRBD1. The germline gives CDR1 SGHNT, CDR2 YYREEE (reference sequence). The junction had 13 bases not matched to a gene; V was cut back by 2 bases and J by 7 bases. The CDR3 runs to 16 residues.